The clone carrying this TCR beta chain was counted only a few times. Its target is not known. This specimen belongs to a study of T cell responses to AZD1222 COVID-19 vaccine. Findings and caveats of the study: Researchers report vaccine-associated CD4 TCRs spanning spike, with dominance at 160-218 and 743-854. Nearly half of the spike-specific TCRs reportedly recognize variant regions that carry no mutations. Most donors were white British, females outnumbered males, and clonal diversity was possibly underestimated.

The table came from immunoSEQ multiplex PCR; TCRdb's copy has only in-frame clones and leaves some out. The sample carries 100,000 to 120,000 clones, 88% recorded once. The V end was cut by 2 bases, the J end by 4 bases, with 8 bases between. The CDR3 totals 13 residues. Looked up from germline, CDR1 is SGHNT and CDR2 is YENEEA. The specimen was peripheral blood, collected 28 days after the second AZD1222 dose. The gene calls are TRBV11-3 and TRBJ1-2; tentative D call: TRBD1 (5 bases). This sequence originates from an adult who received the AZD1222 COVID-19 vaccine. CDR3 loop: CASSLRGGYGYTF. CDR3 DNA: TGTGCCAGCAGCTTAAGGGGTGGCTATGGCTACACCTTC.